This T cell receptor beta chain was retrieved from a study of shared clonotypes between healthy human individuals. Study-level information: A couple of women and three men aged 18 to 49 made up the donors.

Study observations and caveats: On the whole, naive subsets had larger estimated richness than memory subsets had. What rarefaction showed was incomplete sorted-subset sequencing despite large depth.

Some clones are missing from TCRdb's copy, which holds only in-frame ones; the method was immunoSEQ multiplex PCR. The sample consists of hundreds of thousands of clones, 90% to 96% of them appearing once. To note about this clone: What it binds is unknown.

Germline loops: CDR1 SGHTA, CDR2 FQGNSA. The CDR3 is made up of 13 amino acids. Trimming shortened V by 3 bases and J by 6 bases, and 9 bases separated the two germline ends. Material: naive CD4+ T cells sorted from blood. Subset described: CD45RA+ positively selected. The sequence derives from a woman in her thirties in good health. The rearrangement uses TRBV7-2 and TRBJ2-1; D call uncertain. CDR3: CASSLQVVNEQFF. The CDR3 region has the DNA TGTGCCAGCAGCTTGCAGGTAGTCAATGAGCAGTTCTTC.